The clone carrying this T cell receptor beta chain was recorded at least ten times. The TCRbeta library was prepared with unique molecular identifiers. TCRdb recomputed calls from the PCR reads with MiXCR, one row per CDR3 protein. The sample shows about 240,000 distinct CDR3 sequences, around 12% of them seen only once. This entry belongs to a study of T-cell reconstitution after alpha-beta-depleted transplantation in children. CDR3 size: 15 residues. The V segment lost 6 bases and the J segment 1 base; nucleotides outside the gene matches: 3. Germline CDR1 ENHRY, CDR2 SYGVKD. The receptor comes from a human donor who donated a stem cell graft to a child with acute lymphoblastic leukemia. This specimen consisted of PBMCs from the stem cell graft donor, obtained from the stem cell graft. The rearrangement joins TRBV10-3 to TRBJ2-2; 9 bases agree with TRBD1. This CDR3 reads CAIRSGQGNTGELFF. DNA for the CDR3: TGTGCCATCAGGTCGGGACAGGGGAACACCGGGGAGCTGTTTTTT.